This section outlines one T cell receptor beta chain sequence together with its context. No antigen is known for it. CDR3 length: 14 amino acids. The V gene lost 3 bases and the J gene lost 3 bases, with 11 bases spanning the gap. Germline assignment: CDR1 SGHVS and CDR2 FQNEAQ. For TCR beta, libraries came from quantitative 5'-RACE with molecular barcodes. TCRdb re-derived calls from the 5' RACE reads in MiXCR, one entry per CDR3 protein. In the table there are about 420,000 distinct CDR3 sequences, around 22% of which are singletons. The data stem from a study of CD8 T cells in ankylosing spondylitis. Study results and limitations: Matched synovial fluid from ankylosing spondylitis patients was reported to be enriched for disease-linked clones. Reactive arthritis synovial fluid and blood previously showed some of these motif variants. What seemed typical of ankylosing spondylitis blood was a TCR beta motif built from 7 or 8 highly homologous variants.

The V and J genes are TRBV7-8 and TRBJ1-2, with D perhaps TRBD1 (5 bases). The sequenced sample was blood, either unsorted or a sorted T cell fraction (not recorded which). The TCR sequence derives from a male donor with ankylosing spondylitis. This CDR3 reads CASSLGRVDYGYTF. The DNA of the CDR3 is TGTGCCAGCAGCTTGGGCAGGGTGGACTATGGCTACACCTTC.